Listed here are 26 T cell receptor beta chains from one sample, sequenced in a study of cytomegalovirus exposure and HLA in healthy donors. Sequencing used immunoSEQ multiplex PCR; TCRdb keeps in-frame clones, though not all of them. The data hold 200,000 or so clones, with around 80% observed a single time. The sequenced sample consisted of PBMCs. These receptors were taken from a woman under 40 in good health and CMV-seropositive.

The rearrangement links TRBV28 to TRBJ1-2; TRBD1 agrees at 9 bases. Germline CDR1 and CDR2: MDHEN and SYDVKM. J was trimmed by 13 bases and V by 7 bases; bases with no gene match: 28. The CDR3 sequence is 18 residues long. The CDR3, as DNA: TGTGCCAGCACAGTTCTTGGGGCAACCGCCCCTGACAGGGGGACTAGCACCTTC. It codes for CASTVLGATAPDRGTSTF.

V and J are TRBV5-6 and TRBJ2-7; unclear D gene. Germline lookup yields CDR1 SGHDT and CDR2 YYEEEE. The CDR3 has 15 residues. Deletions cut 5 bases from V and 6 bases from J, with 21 bases between. CDR3 protein: CASSSDLSTPGEQYF. CDR3 sequence (DNA): TGTGCCAGCAGTTCTGATCTCTCCACGCCGGGCGAGCAGTACTTC.

The DNA of the CDR3 is TGTGCCAGCAGCGTAGCTCCTGGGGCCAACGTCCTGACTTTC. Encoded protein: CASSVAPGANVLTF. The chain uses TRBV9 and TRBJ2-6; D remains unclear. V gave up 0 bases and J gave up 2 bases, with 3 bases separating them. The germline gives CDR1 SGDLS, CDR2 YYNGEE. The CDR3 extends over 14 amino acids. Full variable domain (outside the CDR3, taken from reference TRBV9 and TRBJ2-6): DSGVTQTPKHLITATGQRVTLRCSPRSGDLSVYWYQQSLDQGLQFLIQYYNGEERAKGNILERFSAQQFPDLHSELNLSSLELGDSALYFCASSVAPGANVLTFGAGSRLTVL.

The chain combines TRBV2 with TRBJ2-1, with a possible D match to TRBD2 (6 bases). Between the trimmed V and J ends, which lost 4 bases and 9 bases, there was a span of 13 bases. Germline CDR1 and CDR2: SNHLY and FYNNEI. This CDR3 contains 13 residues. This CDR3 is CASSVGGFGEQFF. The CDR3 region has the DNA TGTGCCAGCAGTGTTGGGGGGTTCGGTGAGCAGTTCTTC. The variable domain in full, completed from reference TRBV2 and TRBJ2-1, reads EPEVTQTPSHQVTQMGQEVILRCVPISNHLYFYWYRQILGQKVEFLVSFYNNEISEKSEIFDDQFSVERPDGSNFTLKIRSTKLEDSAMYFCASSVGGFGEQFFGPGTRLTVL.

The CDR3, as DNA: TGCAGCGTTGTAATGGCACAGAGCTCCTACAATGAGCAGTTCTTC. This encodes CSVVMAQSSYNEQFF. V and J are TRBV29-1 and TRBJ2-1, with no clear D. There are 15 residues in the CDR3. Germline values: CDR1 SQVTM, CDR2 ANQGSEA. Trimming removed 4 bases from V and 0 bases from J, with 13 bases in between.

The gene calls are TRBV6-5 and TRBJ2-1; 7 bases agree with TRBD1. CDR1 is MNHEY and CDR2 is SVGAGI in the germline V gene. Germline trimming cut 5 bases from V and 1 base from J; bases unmatched to any gene: 2. There are 14 residues in the CDR3. The CDR3 region is CASSPTGSYNEQFF. For the CDR3, the DNA is TGTGCCAGCAGTCCGACAGGGTCCTACAATGAGCAGTTCTTC.

The chain uses TRBV30 and TRBJ2-1, with 9 bases lining up with TRBD1. V trimming: 8 bases; J trimming: 16 bases; junction bases outside the gene matches: 9. The CDR3 is made up of 10 amino acids. Germline CDR1 GTSNPN, CDR2 SVGIG (reference sequence). The CDR3 region has the DNA TGTGCCGTGAGGGGACAGGGACCTTTCTTC. It codes for CAVRGQGPFF.

The V and J genes are TRBV5-4 and TRBJ1-2; 9 bases map to TRBD1. Germline CDR1 SGHNT, CDR2 YYREEE (reference sequence). There are 14 residues in the CDR3. Trimming cost V 4 bases and J 4 bases; bases outside gene matches: 5. CDR3 region: CASSGLTGGYGYTF. CDR3 DNA sequence: TGTGCCAGCAGCGGATTGACAGGGGGCTATGGCTACACCTTC.

J is TRBJ2-2 and V is TRBV2; D is unclear. The ends were cut back, 7 bases at V and 4 bases at J, with 7 bases in the middle. Germline-derived CDR1 and CDR2 are SNHLY and FYNNEI. The CDR3 extends over 12 amino acids. CDR3 residues: CASTRLTGELFF. The CDR3 coding sequence is TGTGCCAGCACCAGACTCACCGGGGAGCTGTTTTTT. Full variable domain (outside the CDR3, taken from reference TRBV2 and TRBJ2-2): EPEVTQTPSHQVTQMGQEVILRCVPISNHLYFYWYRQILGQKVEFLVSFYNNEISEKSEIFDDQFSVERPDGSNFTLKIRSTKLEDSAMYFCASTRLTGELFFGEGSRLTVL.

V is TRBV5-6 and J is TRBJ2-7, with TRBD1 as a possible D gene (6 bases). Germline values: CDR1 SGHDT, CDR2 YYEEEE. This CDR3 is 13 amino acids long. Trimming took off 2 bases at V and 4 bases at J, with 10 bases between the two ends. CDR3 coding DNA: TGTGCCAGCAGCTTAGACAGGCCTTACGAGCAGTACTTC. Residues: CASSLDRPYEQYF.

CDR3: CASSLEVDNTEAFF. CDR3 in DNA: TGTGCCAGCAGCTTGGAAGTAGATAACACTGAAGCTTTCTTT. The chain employs TRBV5-4 and TRBJ1-1; no clear D. The CDR3 covers 14 residues. Germline CDR1 and CDR2: SGHNT and YYREEE (reference sequence). Trimming took off 0 bases at V and 2 bases at J, with 8 bases between the two ends.

In this sample, this clone turned up once. The V and J genes are TRBV28 and TRBJ1-2, with TRBD1 as a possible D gene (5 bases). Germline V gives CDR1 MDHEN, CDR2 SYDVKM. The CDR3 length is 16 residues. V was shortened by 4 bases and J by 1 base, with 16 bases between the two germline ends. Here the CDR3 DNA reads TGTGCCAGCAGTTCGGCTGGCGGGGGGGGTAACTATGGCTACACCTTC. Protein: CASSSAGGGGNYGYTF.

This rearrangement joins TRBV2 to TRBJ2-4; 12 bases line up with TRBD2. Germline-derived CDR1 and CDR2 are SNHLY and FYNNEI. Trimming cost V 6 bases and J 15 bases; bases outside gene matches: 6. The CDR3 is 12 amino acids. CDR3 residues: CASRVTSGSPYF. CDR3 sequence (DNA): TGTGCCAGCAGGGTGACTAGCGGGAGTCCGTACTTC.

Many counts were recorded for this clone. The V call is TRBV7-8, the J call TRBJ2-7; 10 bases are a match to TRBD2. The CDR3 extends over 15 amino acids. With 4 bases clipped from V and 0 bases from J, the junction kept 3 bases outside the gene matches. CDR1 SGHVS and CDR2 FQNEAQ come from the germline V gene. Here the CDR3 reads CASSSGLAASYEQYF. In DNA form, the CDR3 reads TGTGCCAGCAGCTCCGGACTAGCGGCCTCCTACGAGCAGTACTTC.

V gene TRBV9 combines with J gene TRBJ2-5; D might be TRBD2 (5 bases). The germline gives CDR1 SGDLS, CDR2 YYNGEE. Trimming stripped 4 bases from V and 3 bases from J, with 16 bases between. The CDR3 totals 15 residues. CDR3 in amino acids: CASSPAAGLEETQYF. CDR3 sequence (DNA): TGTGCCAGCAGCCCTGCGGCGGGCCTAGAAGAGACCCAGTACTTC.

This clone has a handful of counts. This chain connects TRBV5-1 to TRBJ2-7, with 8 bases aligning to TRBD1. The CDR3 sequence is 17 residues long. Germline V gene lookup returns CDR1 SGHRS and CDR2 YFSETQ. Unmatched junction bases numbered 15, after V lost 5 bases and J lost 2 bases. The chain's CDR3 is CASRTHWGQDGTYEQYF. The CDR3 nucleotides read TGCGCCAGCAGGACCCACTGGGGACAGGACGGCACCTACGAGCAGTACTTC.

The V and J genes are TRBV28 and TRBJ1-4; TRBD1 matches at 8 bases. Germline V gene data show CDR1 as MDHEN and CDR2 as SYDVKM. CDR3 length: 15 amino acids. The junction had 7 bases not matched to a gene; V was cut back by 2 bases and J by 8 bases. Here the CDR3 reads CASSLPQGAGEKLFF. Written as DNA, the CDR3 is TGTGCCAGCAGTTTACCCCAGGGGGCGGGAGAAAAACTGTTTTTT.

This rearrangement joins TRBV14 to TRBJ1-1; 7 bases match TRBD1. The CDR3 extends over 12 amino acids. From germline, CDR1 is SGHDN and CDR2 FVKESK. Losses at the gene ends were 1 base for V and 8 bases for J; bases not matched to a gene: 1. The CDR3 reads CASSQVTGEAFF. CDR3 in DNA: TGTGCCAGCAGCCAAGTGACAGGGGAAGCTTTCTTT.

This clone was recorded many times. The chain combines TRBV6-5 with TRBJ1-1; D uncertain. The CDR3 contains 15 residues. The germline V gene has CDR1 MNHEY and CDR2 SVGAGI. V was cut by 4 bases and J by 1 base, with 13 bases left in between. CDR3 protein: CASSSRLRGNTEAFF. CDR3 in DNA: TGTGCCAGCAGTTCCCGCCTAAGAGGGAACACTGAAGCTTTCTTT.

The V call is TRBV19, the J call TRBJ1-2, with D maybe TRBD1 (6 bases). CDR1 and CDR2 from the germline V gene are LNHDA and SQIVND (reference sequence). The CDR3 contains 14 residues. Trimming took off 7 bases at V and 4 bases at J, with 16 bases between the two ends. For the CDR3, the DNA is TGTGCCAGTACCCTAGGGGGGGGTTCCTATGGCTACACCTTC. Translation: CASTLGGGSYGYTF. Full variable domain (missing parts from reference TRBV19 and TRBJ1-2): DGGITQSPKYLFRKEGQNVTLSCEQNLNHDAMYWYRQDPGQGLRLIYYSQIVNDFQKGDIAEGYSVSREKKESFPLTVTSAQKNPTAFYLCASTLGGGSYGYTFGSGTRLTVV.

The chain joins TRBV6-5 to TRBJ2-1, with D unresolved. The CDR3 runs to 15 residues. CDR1 and CDR2 (germline): MNHEY, SVGAGI. V lost 7 bases and J 0 bases, leaving 13 bases between the germline ends. Here the CDR3 DNA reads TGTGCCAGCAACCCCGACTGGAGCTCCTACAATGAGCAGTTCTTC. This gives the protein CASNPDWSSYNEQFF.

This clone was recorded only once. The chain links TRBV5-1 to TRBJ2-1; 7 nucleotides match TRBD2. Germline V gives CDR1 SGHRS, CDR2 YFSETQ. The CDR3 runs to 18 residues. After removal of 0 bases from V and 0 bases from J, the junction contained 9 bases not matched to a gene. The CDR3 loop is CASSLAGGLPSSYNEQFF. The CDR3 bases are TGCGCCAGCAGCTTGGCGGGAGGTTTACCCAGCTCCTACAATGAGCAGTTCTTC. Complete variable domain (other parts from reference TRBV5-1 and TRBJ2-1): KAGVTQTPRYLIKTRGQQVTLSCSPISGHRSVSWYQQTPGQGLQFLFEYFSETQRNKGNFPGRFSGRQFSNSRSEMNVSTLELGDSALYLCASSLAGGLPSSYNEQFFGPGTRLTVL.

The chain has TRBV29-1 and TRBJ1-1, with D maybe TRBD1 (5 bases). Trimming stripped 7 bases from V and 1 base from J, with 10 bases between. The germline V gene encodes CDR1 SQVTM and CDR2 ANQGSEA. The CDR3 covers 12 residues. Here the CDR3 reads CSGGEGNTEAFF. For the CDR3, the DNA is TGCAGCGGGGGCGAAGGGAACACTGAAGCTTTCTTT.

The chain couples TRBV5-6 to TRBJ2-2, with TRBD1 identical over 9 bases. V dropped 4 bases and J dropped 5; count of bases not matched to a gene: 3. Per germline, CDR1 SGHDT and CDR2 YYEEEE. The CDR3 runs 14 residues. This CDR3 reads CASSPDRGTGELFF. The CDR3 DNA is TGTGCCAGCAGCCCGGACAGGGGAACCGGGGAGCTGTTTTTT.

The chain has TRBV14 and TRBJ2-3; D gene unclear. The CDR3 consists of 16 residues. Germline CDR1 and CDR2: SGHDN and FVKESK. Trimming took off 0 bases at V and 2 bases at J, with 12 bases between the two ends. The CDR3 protein is CASSQERGGYTDTQYF. The CDR3 DNA reads TGTGCCAGCAGCCAAGAACGAGGCGGATACACAGATACGCAGTATTTT.

The CDR3 spells CASSLETGHPYEQYF. CDR3 in DNA: TGTGCCAGCAGCTTAGAAACGGGACACCCCTACGAGCAGTACTTC. This chain uses TRBV7-2 with TRBJ2-7, with a tentative D call TRBD1 (6 bases). From germline, CDR1 is SGHTA and CDR2 FQGNSA. V lost 1 base to trimming and J lost 2 bases, with 12 bases between them. The CDR3 runs to 15 residues.